This is a list of T cell receptor beta chains from one sample in a study of cytomegalovirus exposure and HLA in healthy donors. Assay: immunoSEQ multiplex PCR; the TCRdb copy retains only in-frame clones and omits some. This table has under 200,000 clones, around 77% appearing once. Sequences were obtained from PBMCs. The source of these receptors is a man aged 55 to 70 in good health and CMV-seronegative. Each CDR3 is given with its conserved first and last residue. The order of the fields is CDR3 protein, CDR3 DNA, clone size, J gene, V gene, D gene, CDR3 length. The D gene is left open where the match is weak. Size tells how often a clone was seen (once, few, many) or the class of an expanded clone, and some rows leave it out.

CASRPRPLGGLETQYF	TGTGCCAGCAGACCCCGTCCTCTCGGGGGGCTGGAGACCCAGTACTTC	NA	TRBJ2-5	TRBV2	NA	16
CASSATSQETQYF	TGTGCCAGCAGCGCTACTAGCCAAGAGACCCAGTACTTC	once	TRBJ2-5	TRBV9	NA	13
CASSKLAGETQYF	TGTGCCAGCAGCAAACTAGCGGGGGAGACCCAGTACTTC	NA	TRBJ2-5	TRBV7-2	TRBD2	13
CASSYSRDRVFNEQFF	TGTGCCAGCAGTTACAGCCGGGACAGGGTATTCAATGAGCAGTTCTTC	few	TRBJ2-1	TRBV6-7	TRBD1	16
CASSLVGSNQPQHF	TGTGCCAGCAGCTTAGTCGGGAGCAATCAGCCCCAGCATTTT	few	TRBJ1-5	TRBV7-9	NA	14
CSGRTANTEAFF	TGCAGCGGACGGACAGCCAACACTGAAGCTTTCTTT	NA	TRBJ1-1	TRBV29-1	NA	12
CSVEDLDRVETQYF	TGCAGCGTTGAAGATCTTGACCGGGTGGAGACCCAGTACTTC	NA	TRBJ2-5	TRBV29-1	NA	14
CASSLSLMNTEAFF	TGTGCCAGCAGCTTGTCCCTAATGAACACTGAAGCTTTCTTT	NA	TRBJ1-1	TRBV5-4	NA	14
CASRDSGGPETQYF	TGCGCCAGCAGGGATAGCGGGGGGCCGGAGACCCAGTACTTC	NA	TRBJ2-5	TRBV5-1	TRBD2	14
CASSQPMGVRPDTQYF	TGTGCCAGCAGCCAACCGATGGGAGTTCGTCCAGATACGCAGTATTTT	few	TRBJ2-3	TRBV14	NA	16
CASSPGRSYEQYF	TGTGCCAGCAGCCCCGGCCGGAGCTACGAGCAGTACTTC	NA	TRBJ2-7	TRBV13	NA	13